This is a list of T cell receptor beta chains from one sample in a study of blood T cell repertoires in COVID-19. Generated by immunoSEQ multiplex PCR, the TCRdb table keeps only in-frame clones and is missing some. The repertoire holds about 58,000 clones, 89% seen once, with roughly an eighth in the top ten. The specimen was peripheral blood. These receptor sequences come from a woman aged 55-69 years with active COVID-19. Both conserved end residues are part of each CDR3. A D gene is named only where the DNA matches it firmly. The size entry is marked missing in some rows and otherwise reads once, few, many or a size class.

NA,TRBV7-2,TRBJ1-5,NA,TGTGCCAGCAGCCCTCCGGGGGTTCCGCGGGATCAGCCCCAGCATTTT,CASSPPGVPRDQPQHF
NA,TRBV4-3,TRBJ1-2,NA,TGCGCCAGCAGCCAAGACTTAGGGGGAGGCTACACCTTC,CASSQDLGGGYTF
NA,TRBV19,TRBJ1-2,NA,TGTGCCAGTAGTACTCAGCGGGCGGATCAAGCTAACTATGGCTACACCTTC,CASSTQRADQANYGYTF
few,TRBV5-4,TRBJ1-6,TRBD1,TGTGCCAGCAGCAGGGGACAGACAAGTAATTCACCCCTCCACTTT,CASSRGQTSNSPLHF
NA,TRBV7-3,TRBJ2-2,TRBD2,TGTGCCAGCAGCTGGACTAGCGGGGGGCCCTCCGGGGAGCTGTTTTTT,CASSWTSGGPSGELFF
NA,TRBV10-3,TRBJ1-1,NA,TGTGCCATCAGTGCGACGACAGTGAACACTGAAGCTTTCTTT,CAISATTVNTEAFF
NA,TRBV5-6,TRBJ2-5,NA,TGTGCCAGCCGGAGGGGTATAGAGACCCAGTACTTC,CASRRGIETQYF
once,TRBV5-1,TRBJ2-7,TRBD1,TGCGCCAGCAGCTTGGTTGTGACAGGGGAAGGGGAGCAGTACTTC,CASSLVVTGEGEQYF
once,TRBV19,TRBJ2-3,NA,TGTGCCAGTAGTATGAGCGGTAGGGGCGGGGCAGATACGCAGTATTTT,CASSMSGRGGADTQYF
NA,TRBV6-5,TRBJ1-5,TRBD1,TGTGCCAGCAGTTACTCCTACAGGGGTGGACAGCCCCAGCATTTT,CASSYSYRGGQPQHF
NA,TRBV24-1,TRBJ2-1,TRBD2,TGTGCCACCAGTGATGGACTAGCGGGGGGGCACGAGCAGTTCTTC,CATSDGLAGGHEQFF
NA,TRBV18,TRBJ1-1,NA,TGTGCCAGCTCCCTAGGGGCGATGGGGATAGGGAACACTGAAGCTTTCTTT,CASSLGAMGIGNTEAFF
NA,TRBV7-9,TRBJ2-7,TRBD2,TGTGCCAGCAGCCCTCCCCCGGGACTAGCGGGGAGCTCCTACGAGCAGTACTTC,CASSPPPGLAGSSYEQYF
NA,TRBV28,TRBJ2-3,TRBD2,TGTGCCAGCACCCAAATAGGGGGACTAGCGGGGCTGAGCACAGATACGCAGTATTTT,CASTQIGGLAGLSTDTQYF
NA,TRBV5-4,TRBJ2-3,TRBD2,TGTGCCAGCAGCTCGGGGACTAGCGGGGGCCCCAGCACAGATACGCAGTATTTT,CASSSGTSGGPSTDTQYF
NA,TRBV15,TRBJ2-2,TRBD1,TGTGCCACCAGCATCCTACAGGGGACCGGGGAGCTGTTTTTT,CATSILQGTGELFF
NA,TRBV5-1,TRBJ2-1,TRBD2,TGCGCCAGCAGCAATGGACTAGCGGGGACAAATGAGCAGTTCTTC,CASSNGLAGTNEQFF
NA,TRBV20-1,TRBJ2-1,TRBD2,TGCAGTGCTAGTAGGCTAGCGGGGAACTACAATGAGCAGTTCTTC,CSASRLAGNYNEQFF
NA,TRBV19,TRBJ2-7,TRBD1,TGTGCCAGTAGTAGGACCGACAGGGCCTACGAGCAGTACTTC,CASSRTDRAYEQYF
NA,TRBV10-3,TRBJ1-1,NA,TGTGCCATCAGTGACTCCTTTGAAGCTTTCTTT,CAISDSFEAFF
NA,TRBV5-1,TRBJ1-5,TRBD1,TGCGCCAGCAGCTTTGGGACAGGGGACCCTAGCAATCAGCCCCAGCATTTT,CASSFGTGDPSNQPQHF
NA,TRBV7-9,TRBJ2-7,NA,TGTGCCAGCAGCTCCCGGGGGACCTACGAGCAGTACTTC,CASSSRGTYEQYF
NA,TRBV18,TRBJ1-1,NA,TGTGCCAGCTCACCAAGACAGTCGGGGGACACTGAAGCTTTCTTT,CASSPRQSGDTEAFF
once,TRBV6-2/TRBV6-3,TRBJ2-2,TRBD1,TGTGCCAGCAGCGGCGGACAGGGATTAAGAAAAATCGGGGAGCTGTTTTTT,CASSGGQGLRKIGELFF
NA,TRBV3-1/TRBV3-2,TRBJ1-1,NA,TGTGCCAGCAGCCGACGGACAGCTACTGAAGCTTTCTTT,CASSRRTATEAFF
NA,TRBV2,TRBJ2-1,NA,TGTGCCAGCAGCGCCGACAGTTCCTACAATGAGCAGTTCTTC,CASSADSSYNEQFF
once,TRBV5-1,TRBJ2-7,TRBD2,TGCGCCAGCAGTTCTAGCGGGCCGGCGTACGAGCAGTACTTC,CASSSSGPAYEQYF
NA,TRBV5-1,TRBJ1-2,NA,TGCGCCAGCAGCTTGGGAGAGAACTATGGCTACACCTTC,CASSLGENYGYTF
NA,TRBV6-6,TRBJ1-5,NA,TGTGCCAGCCGTCCAGGTCCTTGGCAGCCCCAGCATTTT,CASRPGPWQPQHF
few,TRBV29-1,TRBJ2-7,TRBD2,TGCAGCGTCCGGACTAGCGGGGGACACGAGCAGTACTTC,CSVRTSGGHEQYF
NA,TRBV27,TRBJ1-2,NA,TGTGCCAGCAGTTTGAAACCTACTAACTATGGCTACACCTTC,CASSLKPTNYGYTF
NA,TRBV5-1,TRBJ1-2,NA,TGCGCCAGCAGCCTGATTCACAGGGTTGGGGAGTATGGCTACACCTTC,CASSLIHRVGEYGYTF
NA,TRBV7-9,TRBJ1-1,NA,TGTGCCAGCAGCTTAGTATCGGGGTCGGTCGGTGAAGCTTTCTTT,CASSLVSGSVGEAFF
NA,TRBV2,TRBJ2-2,TRBD1,TGTGCCAGCAGTGTCCGACAGGGGCGTACCGGGGAGCTGTTTTTT,CASSVRQGRTGELFF
NA,TRBV7-6,TRBJ2-3,NA,TGTGCCAGCAGCTTAGGTGCAGGGTACACAGATACGCAGTATTTT,CASSLGAGYTDTQYF
few,TRBV7-9,TRBJ2-7,TRBD1,TGTGCCAGCAGCCTACGACAGGGGAAGTCCTACGAGCAGTACTTC,CASSLRQGKSYEQYF
NA,TRBV5-6,TRBJ2-3,NA,TGTGCCAGCAGCTTGCATCGGAGTAATGCGCAGTATTTT,CASSLHRSNAQYF
NA,TRBV24-1,TRBJ1-5,NA,TGTGCCACCAGTGACTCCCTGCCCGGTGGTGAGCCCCAGCATTTT,CATSDSLPGGEPQHF
NA,TRBV9,TRBJ1-2,NA,TGTGCCAGCAGCGTAGCGGGGGGGCTCGGCTATGGCTACACCTTC,CASSVAGGLGYGYTF
NA,TRBV7-9,TRBJ1-2,NA,TGTGCCAGCAGCTCTACGCGGGGCCTCTATGGCTACACCTTC,CASSSTRGLYGYTF
NA,TRBV3-1/TRBV3-2,TRBJ1-5,NA,TGTGCCAGCAGCCAAGACGTCCCGAGGGTGGATCAGCCCCAGCATTTT,CASSQDVPRVDQPQHF
NA,TRBV9,TRBJ2-1,NA,TGTGCCAGCAGCGTACGGGACAAGACCTACAATGAGCAGTTCTTC,CASSVRDKTYNEQFF
NA,TRBV7-3,TRBJ1-1,NA,TGTGCCAGCAGCTTAGGGGGCGTCGGGAACACTGAAGCTTTCTTT,CASSLGGVGNTEAFF